This T cell receptor (beta chain) was identified during a study of T-cell reconstitution after alpha-beta-depleted transplantation in children. Study results and limitations: It was newly produced T cells that mostly accounted for T-cell counts and diversity one year after transplant. As was reported, about two months after transplant, alpha-beta T cells came from several hundred expanded graft clones.

The CDR3 extends over 12 amino acids. The germline CDR1 and CDR2 sequences are MDHEN and SYDVKM. V shed 6 bases, J shed 2 bases, and the junction held 0 bases outside the gene matches. This clonotype has more than one count but fewer than ten. What it binds is unknown. Library preparation (for TCRbeta) was performed with unique molecular identifiers. TCRdb re-called the PCR reads through MiXCR, storing one row per CDR3 protein. The repertoire holds about 240,000 distinct CDR3 sequences, with under 30% as singletons. This clonotype originated in a girl between 2 and 10 years old with Fanconi anemia, due to receive a stem cell transplant. The sequencing used PBMCs, collected before TCRalphabeta/CD19-depleted stem cell transplant. This chain connects TRBV28 to TRBJ1-2, with 7 bases fitting TRBD1. Here the CDR3 DNA reads TGTGCCAGCAGGACAGGGAACTATGGCTACACCTTC. This encodes CASRTGNYGYTF.